This entry features one TCR beta chain sequence. The CDR3 extends over 13 amino acids. Germline lookup yields CDR1 MRHNA and CDR2 SNTAGT. V was shortened by 0 bases and J by 8 bases, with 10 bases between the two germline ends. The record originates from a study of blood T cell repertoires in COVID-19. For the study at large: Acute and convalescent COVID-19 specimens originated in the United States, Italy and Spain. PBMCs, B-cell-depleted T cells, or T cells provided the cDNA or gDNA that made up the material.

Original processing notes: Amplified reference gene primers provided the basis for estimating nucleated cell counts. TCRdb keeps only in-frame clones here, not all; method: immunoSEQ multiplex PCR. V and J calls and clone size follow that table, whereas D and trimming were derived from the DNA. The table records about 380,000 clones, 81% of them present only once. V is TRBV6-4 and J is TRBJ1-1; D is possibly TRBD1 (6 bases). This receptor was identified in a human donor with acute or convalescent COVID-19. The donor label of this sample is uncertain. The sequencing sample was made of peripheral blood. CDR3 coding DNA: TGTGCCAGCAGTGACTCCGGGACACGAGAAGCTTTCTTT. Translation gives CASSDSGTREAFF.